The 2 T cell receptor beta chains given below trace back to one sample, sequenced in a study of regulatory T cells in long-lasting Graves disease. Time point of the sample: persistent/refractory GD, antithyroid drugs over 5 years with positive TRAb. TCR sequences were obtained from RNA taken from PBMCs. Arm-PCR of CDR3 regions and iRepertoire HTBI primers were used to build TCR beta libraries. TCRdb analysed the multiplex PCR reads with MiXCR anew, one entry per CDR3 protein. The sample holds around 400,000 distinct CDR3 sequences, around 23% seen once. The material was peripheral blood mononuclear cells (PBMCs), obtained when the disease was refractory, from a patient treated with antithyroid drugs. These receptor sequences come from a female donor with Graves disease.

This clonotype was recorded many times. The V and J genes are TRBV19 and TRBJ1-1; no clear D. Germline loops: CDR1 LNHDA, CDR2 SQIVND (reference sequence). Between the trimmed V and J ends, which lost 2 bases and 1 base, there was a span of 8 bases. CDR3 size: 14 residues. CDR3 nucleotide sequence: TGTGCCAGTAGTATAACACCGGGGAACACTGAAGCTTTCTTT. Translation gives CASSITPGNTEAFF.

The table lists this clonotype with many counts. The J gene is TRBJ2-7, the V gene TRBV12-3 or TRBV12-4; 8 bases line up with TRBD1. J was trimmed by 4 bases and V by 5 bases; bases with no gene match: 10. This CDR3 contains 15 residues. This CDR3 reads CASSLWTGLKYEQYF. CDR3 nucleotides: TGTGCCAGCAGTCTCTGGACAGGGCTAAAGTACGAGCAGTACTTC.